This T cell receptor beta chain was profiled in a study of T cell responses to AZD1222 COVID-19 vaccine. General observations from the study: In the spike-specific TCR repertoire, nearly half reportedly target unmutated variant regions. Increased Spike-specific TCR breadth and depth were observed after two AZD1222 doses. Dominant CD4 TCR responses targeted spike regions 160-218 and 743-854. Clonal diversity may have been underestimated in mostly white British donors.

As for this clone: Its target is unknown.

V lost 5 bases and J lost 2, with 20 bases in between. Germline CDR1 reads LNHDA; CDR2 reads SQIVND (reference sequence). The CDR3 extends over 17 amino acids. Sequencing used immunoSEQ multiplex PCR; TCRdb keeps in-frame clones, though not all of them. The sample holds 70,000 to 80,000 clones, 86% seen once. The chain employs TRBV19 and TRBJ2-3, with D possibly TRBD2 on 5 matching bases. The receptor's source is an adult in good health. This sample comprised peripheral blood, obtained on day 0 of AZD1222 vaccination. DNA of the CDR3: TGTGCCAGTAGTCACCCGCCTGGGGTGGGAGACACAGATACGCAGTATTTT. Protein sequence: CASSHPPGVGDTDTQYF.